The T cell receptor beta chain described here comes from a study of T cell responses to AZD1222 COVID-19 vaccine. Study findings and constraints: Spike as a whole was targeted by vaccine-associated CD4 TCRs, dominant at 160-218 and 743-854. In the spike-specific TCR repertoire, nearly half reportedly target unmutated variant regions. Just five to seven people given AZD1222 tested seropositive at baseline.

The protocol was immunoSEQ multiplex PCR, while the TCRdb copy is restricted to in-frame clones and leaves out a portion. This table holds roughly 30,000 clones, 70% to 80% found once. Germline CDR1 is MGHRA and CDR2 is YSYEKL. CDR3 length: 13 amino acids. The V end lost 1 base, the J end lost 0 bases, and 3 bases lay between the germline ends. To note about this clone: Its target is unknown.

This chain uses TRBV4-1 with TRBJ1-2; D ambiguous. Sequencing was performed on peripheral blood, taken 28 days after the second AZD1222 dose. The source is an adult who received the AZD1222 COVID-19 vaccine. CDR3 DNA: TGCGCCAGCAGCCAAGGGCCTAACTATGGCTACACCTTC. This translates into CASSQGPNYGYTF.